This entry lists 11 T cell receptor beta chains sequenced from one sample in a study of T cell clonotyping in hematopoietic cell transplantation (dated by TCRdb to about 2021). Receptor amplification or capture employed the immunoSEQ multiplex PCR assay. Not all clones reach the TCRdb copy of this immuneACCESS table, which keeps in-frame sequences only. Checked studies attribute under half of the gap to unresolved V genes and leave the rest unexplained. This sample has 15,000 to 20,000 clones in its table, and 71% of those were observed once. The ten largest account for about 9.9% of the sample. The source material was peripheral blood mononuclear cells. These receptors were obtained from a woman in her sixties in good health. Some clones in this sample may be carry-over from other donors' samples.

The J gene is TRBJ1-1, the V gene TRBV28; no definite D call. The CDR3 contains 13 residues. V shed 6 bases and J shed 3 bases, with 11 bases lying between them. Looked up from germline, CDR1 is MDHEN and CDR2 is SYDVKM. The DNA for the CDR3 is TGTGCCAGCAGCCCAAACCCAGACACTGAAGCTTTCTTT. Its translation is CASSPNPDTEAFF.

Only a few counts were recorded for this clone. The J gene is TRBJ2-7, the V gene TRBV7-2; D gene uncertain. V was pared by 2 bases and J by 1 base, with 0 bases between. The germline CDR1 and CDR2 sequences are SGHTA and FQGNSA. The CDR3 loop spans 11 amino acids. CDR3 nucleotide sequence: TGTGCCAGCAGCTTATCCTACGAGCAGTACTTC. Translated: CASSLSYEQYF.

This clone was seen once. The CDR3: CASVFLQVRQRVSPLHF. CDR3 coding DNA: TGCGCCAGCGTCTTCCTCCAGGTTCGACAGAGAGTTTCACCCCTCCACTTT. V is TRBV10-1 and J is TRBJ1-6, with D possibly matching TRBD1 (5 bases). This CDR3 comprises 17 residues. CDR1 is WNHNN, CDR2 SYGVQD, per germline (reference sequence). Trimming shortened V by 8 bases and J by 9 bases, and 26 bases separated the two germline ends.

The V and J genes are TRBV19 and TRBJ2-2, with unresolved D. V gave up 3 bases and J gave up 0 bases, with 8 bases separating them. The CDR3 extends over 15 amino acids. Germline-derived CDR1 and CDR2 are LNHDA and SQIVND (reference sequence). CDR3 nucleotide sequence: TGTGCCAGTAGTATGGAACAGACGAACACCGGGGAGCTGTTTTTT. It encodes CASSMEQTNTGELFF.

V usage is TRBV28 and J usage is TRBJ1-1, with unresolved D. CDR1 MDHEN and CDR2 SYDVKM come from the germline V gene. The CDR3 covers 15 residues. Trimming took off 11 bases at V and 0 bases at J, with 19 bases between the two ends. CDR3 nucleotide sequence: TGTGCCCACACCCTAAGTTTATCAATGAACACTGAAGCTTTCTTT. This encodes CAHTLSLSMNTEAFF.

This chain uses TRBV6-6 with TRBJ1-6; D gene uncertain. This CDR3 region has 14 residues. V was shortened by 1 base and J by 5 bases, with 6 bases between the two germline ends. The germline gives CDR1 MNHNY, CDR2 SVGAGI (reference sequence). The CDR3 nucleotides are TGTGCCAGCAGTTACTACATGAATAATTCACCCCTCCACTTT. Its protein product is CASSYYMNNSPLHF.

The rearrangement joins TRBV27 to TRBJ1-2, with D unclear. V lost 10 bases and J lost 2, with 11 bases in between. The V gene's germline CDR1 is MNHEY and CDR2 SMNVEV (reference sequence). The CDR3 is 12 amino acids. CDR3: CATGHGNYGYTF. CDR3 DNA: TGTGCCACCGGGCATGGAAACTATGGCTACACCTTC.

CDR3 sequence reads: CASREGGYGYTF. The CDR3, as DNA: TGTGCCAGCAGGGAGGGAGGCTATGGCTACACCTTC. This chain connects TRBV28 to TRBJ1-2, with D uncertain. Trimming shortened V by 6 bases and J by 4 bases, and 9 bases separated the two germline ends. Germline V gives CDR1 MDHEN, CDR2 SYDVKM. This CDR3 region has 12 residues.

This chain uses TRBV2 with TRBJ2-7; D gene unclear. The length of the CDR3 is 13 residues. V was clipped by 3 bases and J by 7 bases, with 13 bases between them. CDR1 and CDR2 from the germline V gene are SNHLY and FYNNEI. CDR3 loop: CASSEVATLEQYF. CDR3 DNA: TGTGCCAGCAGTGAGGTGGCCACGCTTGAGCAGTACTTC.

The chain recombines TRBV7-3 with TRBJ2-7; D gene uncertain. This CDR3 comprises 12 residues. Per the germline V gene, CDR1 is SGHTA and CDR2 is FQGTGA. The V gene lost 4 bases and the J gene lost 6 bases, with 10 bases spanning the gap. CDR3 in amino acids: CASSYDGVEQYF. The CDR3 DNA is TGTGCCAGCAGCTATGATGGAGTCGAGCAGTACTTC.

This clone has just a few counts. The chain has TRBV6-1 and TRBJ2-7; TRBD1 aligns across 7 bases. Germline V gene lookup returns CDR1 MNHNS and CDR2 SASEGT. The CDR3 consists of 14 residues. Trimming cost V 6 bases and J 2 bases; bases outside gene matches: 7. CDR3 sequence (DNA): TGTGCCAGCAGGATCGAGACAGGGACCTACGAGCAGTACTTC. Protein sequence: CASRIETGTYEQYF.